These 5 T cell receptor beta chains came from one sample sequenced in a study of Graves' ophthalmopathy and Graves' hyperthyroidism (dated by TCRdb to 2016 to 2018). The sequencer was an Illumina HiSeq 2000. TCR beta CDR3 regions were amplified from RNA transcripts for repertoire sequencing. The first round was an RT-PCR using HTBI primers with the Qiagen OneStep RT-PCR kit, and this first round was followed by a second-round multiplex PCR, then size selection and purification. TCRdb reprocessed the public reads (quality trimming at Q25 with fastp, clone calling with MiXCR) and kept in-frame beta chains. Rows are unified per CDR3 protein, each entry keeping the most common DNA and genes. The sample yields some 370,000 distinct CDR3 sequences; about a sixth were counted once. In total, the top ten clones hold roughly 2.4% of the sample. Input material: peripheral blood. Receptor source: an adult woman with stable Graves' hyperthyroidism.

This clonotype has ten or more counts. The chain carries TRBV5-1 and TRBJ2-7; 16 bases align to TRBD2. V gave up 3 bases and J gave up 5 bases; unmatched junction bases: 14. The length of the CDR3 is 19 residues. The germline V gene has CDR1 SGHRS and CDR2 YFSETQ. The CDR3 DNA is TGCGCCAGCAGCTCGCCGGGACTAGCGGGAGGGCCTCTAGTGAACGAGCAGTACTTC. It is translated as CASSSPGLAGGPLVNEQYF.

Many counts were recorded for this clonotype. This chain links TRBV12-3 or TRBV12-4 with TRBJ1-1; 7 positions match TRBD1. V trimming: 3 bases; J trimming: 7 bases; junction bases outside the gene matches: 8. The CDR3 contains 14 residues. DNA of the CDR3: TGTGCCAGCAGTTTGGACAGGTCAAGTGTTGAAGCTTTCTTT. Translation: CASSLDRSSVEAFF.

This clonotype was observed many times. The chain employs TRBV2 and TRBJ2-7; 7 bases are a match to TRBD1. From germline, CDR1 is SNHLY and CDR2 FYNNEI. Trimming at V came to 2 bases and at J to 3 bases, leaving 4 bases not matched to a gene. The CDR3 has 14 residues. The DNA for the CDR3 is TGTGCCAGCAGTGAACTGGGACAGAGCTACGAGCAGTACTTC. Protein: CASSELGQSYEQYF.

At least ten counts were recorded for this clonotype. Here the CDR3 reads CASSSLNTETQYF. In nucleotides, the CDR3 is TGTGCCAGCAGTTCACTCAACACGGAGACCCAGTACTTC. J is TRBJ2-5 and V is TRBV12-3 or TRBV12-4, with no clear D. The CDR3 sequence is 13 residues long. V lost 4 bases, J lost 5 bases, and 11 bases lay in between.

At least ten counts were recorded for this clonotype. DNA for the CDR3: TGCAGTGCTAGAGATTCCGATAGGTACGAGCAGTACTTC. This encodes CSARDSDRYEQYF. The chain employs TRBV20-1 and TRBJ2-7; D is ambiguous. This CDR3 comprises 13 residues. V dropped 0 bases and J dropped 4 bases, with 10 bases sitting between them. Germline assignment: CDR1 DFQATT and CDR2 SNEGSKA (reference sequence).